The rows below give T cell receptor beta chains drawn from one sample of a study of Graves' ophthalmopathy and Graves' hyperthyroidism. One entry per CDR3 protein results from TCRdb running MiXCR on the multiplex PCR reads. This table holds 200,000 to 250,000 distinct CDR3 sequences, 25% to 35% found once. The source material was peripheral blood. The origin of the receptors is a man aged 45-65 years with Graves' ophthalmopathy. Each CDR3 is given without its conserved first and last residue. Fields, in order: V gene, J gene, CDR3 protein.

TRBV6-4	TRBJ1-1	ASSTGTGAYDMNTEAF
TRBV11-2	TRBJ2-7	ASSSLGTGDYEQY
TRBV6-2/TRBV6-3	TRBJ2-5	ASSYVRTGGETQY
TRBV20-1	TRBJ2-7	SARGPVEQY
TRBV6-1	TRBJ2-2	ASSAQGAVITDTGELF
TRBV12-3/TRBV12-4	TRBJ1-5	ASSFYNQPQH
TRBV20-1	TRBJ2-7	SAKPGFGYEQY
TRBV6-5	TRBJ2-5	ASSYSGGGTQY
TRBV20-1	TRBJ2-7	SASPSGRNYEQY
TRBV7-2	TRBJ2-5	ASSISGKETQY
TRBV7-2	TRBJ2-7	ASSFRQGASYEQY
TRBV19	TRBJ2-5	ATRAAPLGQETQY
TRBV4-3	TRBJ1-5	ASSQDGERGISQPQH
TRBV10-3	TRBJ2-7	AIQGTGTAYEQY
TRBV20-1	TRBJ2-5	SARDKGRSAGETQY
TRBV6-1	TRBJ1-1	ASRPSTRRTEAF
TRBV6-5	TRBJ2-5	ASSYGTSGMGETQY
TRBV12-3/TRBV12-4	TRBJ1-1	ASRLTGLTEAF
TRBV10-2	TRBJ1-1	ASRLRGKGDTEAF
TRBV7-2	TRBJ1-1	ASAVSGGRLNTEAF
TRBV20-1	TRBJ2-7	SARAPGLWEQY
TRBV12-3/TRBV12-4	TRBJ1-2	ASTLGRAYGYT
TRBV30	TRBJ2-7	AWKSRGTYEQY
TRBV6-5	TRBJ2-7	ASSYWGRSSYEQY
TRBV19	TRBJ2-2	ASSWTDNTGELF
TRBV30	TRBJ2-7	AWSPRRGLEQY
TRBV18	TRBJ2-7	ASSPTVPGPYEQY
TRBV28	TRBJ2-2	ASVMGRGNTGELF
TRBV7-2	TRBJ2-5	ASSLPLETQY
TRBV5-1	TRBJ2-7	ASSEAPSPYEQY
TRBV11-1	TRBJ2-5	ASSPGLGGETQY
TRBV12-3/TRBV12-4	TRBJ2-4	ASSPPGTSGDIQY
TRBV27	TRBJ2-7	ASSPLDGTYEQY
TRBV12-3/TRBV12-4	TRBJ2-6	ASSFAESGANVLT
TRBV27	TRBJ2-7	ASSPGGWTSGYEQY
TRBV5-1	TRBJ2-5	ASSKDRYQETQY
TRBV27	TRBJ2-7	ASSLQGAYEQY
TRBV6-5	TRBJ1-5	ASRLGVLGAGINQPQH
TRBV12-3/TRBV12-4	TRBJ1-5	ASTPDRASQPQH
TRBV7-2	TRBJ2-7	ASSRPGLTDYEQY
TRBV19	TRBJ2-7	ASSITGGQGHEQY
TRBV7-2	TRBJ2-7	ASSLGGVVEQY
TRBV6-5	TRBJ1-5	ASSYDWRDQPQH
TRBV6-2/TRBV6-3	TRBJ2-5	ASRKTTGSGMETQY
TRBV27	TRBJ1-1	ASSSPGMNTEAF
TRBV6-1	TRBJ1-5	ASSRRDKSNQPQH
TRBV28	TRBJ2-7	ASSTPSEQY
TRBV11-2	TRBJ1-6	ASSLPRGGAYYNSPLH
TRBV28	TRBJ2-5	ASSLTQAGETQY